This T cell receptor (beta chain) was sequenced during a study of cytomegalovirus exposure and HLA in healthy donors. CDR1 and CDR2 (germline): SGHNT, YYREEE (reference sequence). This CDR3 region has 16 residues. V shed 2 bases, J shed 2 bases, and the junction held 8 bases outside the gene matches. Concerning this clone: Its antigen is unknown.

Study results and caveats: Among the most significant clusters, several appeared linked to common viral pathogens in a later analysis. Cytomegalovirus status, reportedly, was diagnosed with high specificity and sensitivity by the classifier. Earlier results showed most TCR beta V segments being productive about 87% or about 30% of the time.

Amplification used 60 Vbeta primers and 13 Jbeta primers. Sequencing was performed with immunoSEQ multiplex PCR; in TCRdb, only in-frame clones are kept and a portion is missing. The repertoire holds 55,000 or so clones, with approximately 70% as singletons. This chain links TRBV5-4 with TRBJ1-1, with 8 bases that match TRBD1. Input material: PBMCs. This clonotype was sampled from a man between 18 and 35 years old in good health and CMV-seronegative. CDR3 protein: CASSLGQGFINTEAFF. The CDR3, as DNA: TGTGCCAGCAGCTTAGGACAGGGTTTTATAAACACTGAAGCTTTCTTT.